Listed below are T cell receptor beta chains from one sample, sequenced in a study of identical twins. TCRdb fed the 5' RACE reads into MiXCR, producing one record per CDR3 protein. The profile shows 500,000 to 650,000 distinct CDR3 sequences, about 7.6% of them singletons. The same data also contributed to another study, on yellow fever vaccine responses in identical twins.

The specimen sequenced was PBMCs. The source of these receptors is a woman younger than 35 in good health. CDR3s leave out the opening cysteine and the closing phenylalanine or tryptophan. A D gene is named only where the DNA matches it firmly.

d_call v_call cdr3_aa
TRBD1 TRBV7-8 ASSLTRTGSNTGELF
TRBD2 TRBV20-1 SARDRLAGYYNEQF
NA TRBV7-9 ASTMPTGELF
TRBD1 TRBV3-1 ASSQDRGVNTEAF
NA TRBV12-3/TRBV12-4 ASTPHTGYEQY
NA TRBV29-1 SVDERAYPGGGNEQF
TRBD1 TRBV12-3/TRBV12-4 ASSLLIGTVMNTEAF
NA TRBV6-1 ASRAGAVSYNEQF
TRBD2 TRBV20-1 SASLAGGADTQY
NA TRBV27 ASSLKQGFDGYT
TRBD2 TRBV24-1 ATSSGTSRTDTQY
NA TRBV14 ASSPPGLANNEQF
NA TRBV4-1 ASSPQETNEKLF
TRBD2 TRBV12-5 ASGLVTSGDRGETQY
NA TRBV27 ASSIDVTSVNNEQF
NA TRBV14 ASSQLLAPAGEQF
NA TRBV12-3/TRBV12-4 ALRGASSYNEQF
TRBD2 TRBV2 ASGGAGLASLDTQY
NA TRBV29-1 SVAASPLEAYNEQF
NA TRBV2 ASRTAEQF
TRBD1 TRBV7-2 ASRMTDRLTYEQY
NA TRBV9 ASSVEHRLVGGSSGELF
NA TRBV4-1 ASSLAGGNNQPQH
TRBD2 TRBV12-3/TRBV12-4 ASSPRGLAGVPWGEQY
TRBD2 TRBV11-2 ASRVMTSGGSYEQY
NA TRBV3-1 ASSQSLELQETQY